This TCR beta chain is from a study of blood T cell repertoires in COVID-19. In the original analysis: From reference gene primer amplification, estimates of nucleated cell counts were derived. Produced via immunoSEQ multiplex PCR; TCRdb's table is partial and in-frame only. V and J calls and clone size are as listed in that table; D and trimming were resolved from the DNA. The profile shows some 510,000 clones, more than 75% of them singletons. Germline trimming cut 3 bases from V and 4 bases from J; bases unmatched to any gene: 12. There are 17 residues in the CDR3. The V gene's germline CDR1 is SGHRS and CDR2 YFSETQ.

V usage is TRBV5-1 and J usage is TRBJ2-1; TRBD2 aligns across 8 bases. Sequencing was performed on PBMCs or T cells enriched from blood (not recorded which). The origin of this receptor is a woman aged 40 to 49 who had recovered from COVID-19. The CDR3 DNA reads as TGCGCCAGCAGCTCGAGGCCGGGGGGGGCTCCTTACAATGAGCAGTTCTTC. It is translated as CASSSRPGGAPYNEQFF.